Below are 11 T cell receptor beta chains sequenced from a single sample in a study of T-cell reconstitution after alpha-beta-depleted transplantation in children. It was with unique molecular identifiers that the TCRbeta library was prepared. MiXCR, run by TCRdb on the PCR reads, gives a single entry per CDR3 protein. The sample records about 420,000 distinct CDR3 sequences, around 15% being singletons. The specimen comprised PBMCs, mostly from graft donor cells, sampled 360 days after TCRalphabeta/CD19-depleted stem cell transplant. The receptors shown here come from a boy younger than two who had a stem cell transplant for Wiskott-Aldrich syndrome, so the T cells may come from the graft donor.

This clonotype came up many times. The chain is built from TRBV4-1 and TRBJ2-3; 7 positions match TRBD2. The CDR3 sequence is 15 residues long. The germline gives CDR1 MGHRA, CDR2 YSYEKL. V trimming: 3 bases; J trimming: 4 bases; junction bases outside the gene matches: 7. This CDR3 is CASSQYGGSADTQYF. Written as DNA, the CDR3 is TGCGCCAGCAGCCAGTACGGGGGGTCGGCAGATACGCAGTATTTT.

The chain is built from TRBV12-3 or TRBV12-4 and TRBJ2-7; D is possibly TRBD2 (5 bases). Trimming cost V 6 bases and J 7 bases, with 16 bases left between them. The CDR3 contains 13 residues. This CDR3 reads CASSMSSSREQYF. For the CDR3, the DNA is TGTGCCAGCAGCATGTCCTCTAGCCGGGAGCAGTACTTC.

The V call is TRBV7-9, the J call TRBJ1-1; a possible D gene is TRBD1 (5 bases). V was shortened by 1 base and J by 1 base, with 13 bases between the two germline ends. Germline lookup yields CDR1 SEHNR and CDR2 FQNEAQ (reference sequence). The CDR3 contains 16 residues. The CDR3 loop is CASSLGDRPSNTEAFF. Written as DNA, the CDR3 is TGTGCCAGCAGCTTAGGAGACAGACCCTCGAACACTGAAGCTTTCTTT.

The chain recombines TRBV11-1 with TRBJ2-1; the D call may be TRBD1 or TRBD2 (5 bases each). There are 18 residues in the CDR3. Germline values: CDR1 SGHAT, CDR2 FQDESV (reference sequence). The V gene lost 1 base and the J gene lost 0 bases, with 16 bases spanning the gap. The CDR3 region is CASSLGARGPSSYNEQFF. CDR3 in DNA: TGTGCCAGCAGCTTAGGAGCCCGGGGACCTAGCTCCTACAATGAGCAGTTCTTC. Together with reference TRBV11-1 and TRBJ2-1, the CDR3 gives the full variable domain: EAEVAQSPRYKITEKSQAVAFWCDPISGHATLYWYRQILGQGPELLVQFQDESVVDDSQLPKDRFSAERLKGVDSTLKIQPAELGDSAMYLCASSLGARGPSSYNEQFFGPGTRLTVL.

The chain uses TRBV12-3 or TRBV12-4 and TRBJ2-1, with 12 bases matching TRBD2. Trimming at V came to 3 bases and at J to 5 bases, leaving 2 bases not matched to a gene. The CDR3 runs to 15 residues. CDR3 residues: CASSFRLAGDNEQFF. In DNA, the CDR3 is TGTGCCAGCAGTTTTCGACTAGCGGGGGACAATGAGCAGTTCTTC.

This clonotype was observed a handful of times. The rearrangement uses TRBV3-1 and TRBJ2-4, with D perhaps assigned TRBD1 or TRBD2 (5 bases each). The length of the CDR3 is 20 residues. Deletions cut 4 bases from V and 0 bases from J, with 25 bases between. CDR1 is LGHDT, CDR2 YNNKEL, per germline (reference sequence). This CDR3 reads CASSLKIPGPSALAKNIQYF. The CDR3 DNA reads as TGTGCCAGCAGCCTCAAGATCCCGGGACCTTCTGCCCTAGCCAAAAACATTCAGTACTTC.

The genes are TRBV6-5 and TRBJ2-7; 9 bases are a match to TRBD2. Germline CDR1 MNHEY, CDR2 SVGAGI. This CDR3 contains 16 residues. J was trimmed by 2 bases and V by 2 bases; bases with no gene match: 7. CDR3 in amino acids: CASSYVGSGGPYEQYF. The CDR3 region has the DNA TGTGCCAGCAGTTACGTCGGTAGCGGGGGACCCTACGAGCAGTACTTC.

This clonotype was picked up a small number of times. The chain joins TRBV3-1 to TRBJ2-4, with 13 nucleotides matching TRBD2. The CDR3 has 17 residues. The germline gives CDR1 LGHDT, CDR2 YNNKEL (reference sequence). V shed 0 bases and J 9 bases; nucleotides not matched to a gene: 8. In nucleotides, the CDR3 is TGTGCCAGCAGCCAAGATGTACCGGGACTAGCGGGAACCATTCAGTACTTC. Translating gives CASSQDVPGLAGTIQYF.

This clonotype was found a few times. CDR3 amino acids: CASSLWGGATGELFF. As DNA, the CDR3 is TGTGCCAGCAGCTTATGGGGGGGGGCCACCGGGGAGCTGTTTTTT. V is TRBV11-2 and J is TRBJ2-2; D might be TRBD2 (7 bases). This CDR3 is built from 15 residues. Germline V gene data show CDR1 as SGHAT and CDR2 as FQNNGV. With 2 bases removed from V and 4 bases from J, the gap between germline ends came to 11 bases.

The chain couples TRBV6-1 to TRBJ2-2; D may be TRBD1 (6 bases). Per germline, CDR1 MNHNS and CDR2 SASEGT. V was pared by 6 bases and J by 4 bases, with 9 bases between. This CDR3 is 13 amino acids long. The CDR3 DNA is TGTGCCAGCAGCCAGGGGACCACCGGGGAGCTGTTTTTT. Translated, it gives CASSQGTTGELFF.

The chain carries TRBV11-2 and TRBJ2-7; perhaps TRBD1 as D (7 bases). The V and J ends lost 5 bases and 3 bases respectively, with 17 bases between them. Germline values: CDR1 SGHAT, CDR2 FQNNGV. The CDR3 is 15 residues long. CDR3 sequence (DNA): TGTGCCAGCAGCCGCGGGACAGCCTTTCACTACGAGCAGTACTTC. Translating gives CASSRGTAFHYEQYF.